The 11 T cell receptor beta chains reported below all come from one sample, sequenced in a study of T-cell memory formation after mild COVID-19. TCRdb reanalysed the 5' RACE reads using MiXCR and keeps one entry per CDR3 protein. Of fewer than 650,000 distinct CDR3 sequences listed, 17% are singletons. Sequencing was carried out using PBMCs or a T cell subset sorted from them (not recorded which). The source is an adult woman who had mild COVID-19 (a few samples of this study predate the infection). Cell type and time point are not known.

This rearrangement joins TRBV30 to TRBJ1-5; D is unclear. This CDR3 spans 14 amino acids. Trimming took off 2 bases at V and 3 bases at J, with 11 bases between the two ends. The germline CDR1 and CDR2 sequences are GTSNPN and SVGIG (reference sequence). CDR3 in amino acids: CAWSTRVSNQPQHF. Here the CDR3 DNA reads TGTGCCTGGAGTACACGGGTTTCCAATCAGCCCCAGCATTTT.

The chain employs TRBV7-8 and TRBJ2-7; 7 bases fit TRBD1. Germline V gene data show CDR1 as SGHVS and CDR2 as FQNEAQ. J was trimmed by 2 bases and V by 4 bases; bases with no gene match: 8. The CDR3 length is 15 residues. CDR3 region: CASSSGQVFTYEQYF. CDR3 sequence (DNA): TGTGCCAGCAGCTCAGGACAGGTTTTTACCTACGAGCAGTACTTC.

This clonotype showed up just a few times. J is TRBJ2-1 and V is TRBV24-1; D unresolved. The CDR3 has 16 residues. CDR1 is KGHDR, CDR2 SFDVKD, per germline. V was pared by 4 bases and J by 6 bases, with 18 bases between. CDR3 sequence reads: CATSDPTEMWGNEQFF. CDR3 DNA sequence: TGTGCCACCAGTGACCCTACAGAAATGTGGGGCAATGAGCAGTTCTTC.

V is TRBV5-1 and J is TRBJ2-7; D assignment may be TRBD1 or TRBD2 (5 bases each). V lost 0 bases to trimming and J lost 6 bases, with 13 bases between them. Germline CDR1 SGHRS, CDR2 YFSETQ. The CDR3 runs 14 residues. The CDR3 DNA is TGCGCCAGCAGCTTGGACGGGGTTGGGGGCGAGCAGTACTTC. As protein: CASSLDGVGGEQYF.

The chain uses TRBV19 and TRBJ2-6, with 12 bases that match TRBD1. V gave up 10 bases and J gave up 3 bases; unmatched junction bases: 4. CDR1 and CDR2 from the germline V gene are LNHDA and SQIVND (reference sequence). The CDR3 runs 15 residues. DNA for the CDR3: TGTGCCACCGGGACAGGGGGCGGTGGGGCCAACGTCCTGACTTTC. This translates into CATGTGGGGANVLTF.

The genes are TRBV7-9 and TRBJ2-1; 9 nucleotides line up with TRBD1. V trimming: 3 bases; J trimming: 7 bases; junction bases outside the gene matches: 7. The CDR3 totals 15 residues. Germline CDR1 is SEHNR and CDR2 is FQNEAQ (reference sequence). CDR3 protein: CASSFPGTGLNEQFF. DNA for the CDR3: TGTGCCAGCAGCTTCCCCGGGACAGGGTTAAATGAGCAGTTCTTC. The whole variable domain, filled in from reference TRBV7-9 and TRBJ2-1, reads DTGVSQNPRHKITKRGQNVTFRCDPISEHNRLYWYRQTLGQGPEFLTYFQNEAQLEKSRLLSDRFSAERPKGSFSTLEIQRTEQGDSAMYLCASSFPGTGLNEQFFGPGTRLTVL.

The chain joins TRBV5-1 to TRBJ2-1; possibly TRBD1 or TRBD2 for D (5 bases each). The V gene's germline CDR1 is SGHRS and CDR2 YFSETQ. This CDR3 is 15 amino acids long. Trimming removed 3 bases from V and 4 bases from J, with 14 bases in between. This chain's CDR3 is CASSSVEGSYNEQFF. The CDR3 DNA reads TGCGCCAGCAGCTCCGTCGAGGGGTCATACAATGAGCAGTTCTTC.

The V call is TRBV3-1, the J call TRBJ2-1; TRBD1 might be the D (5 bases). Germline CDR1 is LGHDT and CDR2 is YNNKEL (reference sequence). Trimming pared 0 bases from V and 6 bases from J, leaving 15 bases between. This CDR3 is built from 16 residues. The CDR3 is CASSQERLQGTNEQFF. The CDR3 bases are TGTGCCAGCAGCCAAGAAAGGCTCCAGGGTACCAATGAGCAGTTCTTC.

There are a few counts of this clonotype. The chain links TRBV5-1 to TRBJ2-1; D ambiguous. The CDR3 is 13 amino acids. Germline V lookup: CDR1 SGHRS, CDR2 YFSETQ. V lost 0 bases and J lost 13, with 14 bases in between. The CDR3 here is CASSLELGRGQFF. DNA for the CDR3: TGCGCCAGCAGCTTGGAACTGGGAAGAGGACAGTTCTTC.

The gene calls are TRBV29-1 and TRBJ1-3; no clear D gene. The CDR3 runs to 12 residues. Germline lookup yields CDR1 SQVTM and CDR2 ANQGSEA. V was cut by 0 bases and J by 6 bases, with 6 bases left in between. For the CDR3, the DNA is TGCAGCGTTGAAGAGGCTGTAAACACCATATATTTT. It is translated as CSVEEAVNTIYF.

This clonotype occurred a few times. The chain carries TRBV7-9 and TRBJ1-6; possibly TRBD1 for D (5 bases). The CDR3 length is 15 residues. With 5 bases removed from V and 14 bases from J, the gap between germline ends came to 22 bases. The germline CDR1 and CDR2 sequences are SEHNR and FQNEAQ (reference sequence). CDR3: CASSDMGDAGGALHF. The CDR3 region has the DNA TGTGCCAGCAGCGACATGGGGGACGCCGGGGGGGCCCTCCACTTT.